A single sample gave rise to the 19 T cell receptor beta chains below, sequenced in a study of blood T cells in healthy people across ages. Alongside a J-beta primer mix, a sample-barcoded 5' primer served in a second PCR lasting about 7 to 11 cycles. Using its own MiXCR run on the 5' RACE reads, TCRdb lists one record per CDR3 protein. The sample records roughly 730,000 distinct CDR3 sequences, roughly 50% being singletons. Input material: blood. Source of these receptors: a man between 40 and 49 years old in good health.

This clonotype occurred a few times. The chain joins TRBV24-1 to TRBJ1-5; D unresolved. This CDR3 has 12 residues. Trimming left V 3 bases short and J 5 bases short, with 4 bases between. Germline CDR1 reads KGHDR; CDR2 reads SFDVKD. CDR3 DNA sequence: TGTGCCACCAGTGATCACCATCAGCCCCAGCATTTT. Its translation is CATSDHHQPQHF.

The chain combines TRBV7-4 with TRBJ2-7; 14 nucleotides agree with TRBD2. CDR1 and CDR2 (germline): SGHVT, SQSDAQ. The CDR3 runs to 18 residues. Losses at the gene ends were 5 bases for V and 2 bases for J; bases not matched to a gene: 11. DNA for the CDR3: TGTGCCAGCAGCCGACCCCCAGGGACTAGCGGGAGAGCCTACGAGCAGTACTTC. Its translation is CASSRPPGTSGRAYEQYF.

V and J are TRBV12-3 or TRBV12-4 and TRBJ1-6; 7 positions match TRBD1. The CDR3 covers 16 residues. The V segment lost 6 bases and the J segment 7 bases; nucleotides outside the gene matches: 12. CDR3 sequence reads: CASSRTTGSGNSPLHF. Here the CDR3 DNA reads TGTGCCAGCAGCCGTACGACAGGGTCAGGCAATTCACCCCTCCACTTT.

This rearrangement joins TRBV6-2 or TRBV6-3 to TRBJ2-4; 10 bases match TRBD1. J was trimmed by 0 bases and V by 5 bases; bases with no gene match: 4. Per the germline V gene, CDR1 is MNHEY and CDR2 is SVGEGT. This CDR3 has 16 residues. The CDR3 protein is CASSDRQGAAKNIQYF. Written as DNA, the CDR3 is TGTGCCAGCAGTGACCGACAGGGGGCAGCCAAAAACATTCAGTACTTC.

J is TRBJ2-5 and V is TRBV20-1; D ambiguous. This CDR3 region has 13 residues. V lost 0 bases and J 6 bases, leaving 11 bases between the germline ends. Germline assignment: CDR1 DFQATT and CDR2 SNEGSKA (reference sequence). CDR3 sequence: CSARDTDKKTQYF. CDR3 DNA sequence: TGCAGTGCTAGAGATACAGACAAGAAGACCCAGTACTTC.

This rearrangement joins TRBV25-1 to TRBJ1-4, with no clear D. With 3 bases removed from V and 5 bases from J, the gap between germline ends came to 10 bases. The germline gives CDR1 MGHDK, CDR2 SYGVNS. The CDR3 contains 14 residues. Here the CDR3 reads CASSDKRLNEKLFF. Written as DNA, the CDR3 is TGTGCCAGCAGTGATAAACGGTTAAATGAAAAACTGTTTTTT.

This clonotype was observed at least ten times. The chain has TRBV7-2 and TRBJ2-3; D unresolved. Trimming removed 11 bases from V and 2 bases from J, with 2 bases in between. CDR3 size: 9 residues. CDR1 is SGHTA, CDR2 FQGNSA, per germline. The CDR3 nucleotides are TGTGCCGTCACAGATACGCAGTATTTT. Amino acid sequence: CAVTDTQYF.

This clonotype was counted a few times. The CDR3, as DNA: TGTGCCAGCAGTTTTTGGCAGGGGGCGGAAGATACGCAGTATTTT. Residues: CASSFWQGAEDTQYF. J is TRBJ2-3 and V is TRBV28; 8 nucleotides align to TRBD1. This CDR3 comprises 15 residues. The V segment lost 3 bases and the J segment 5 bases; nucleotides outside the gene matches: 7. The germline gives CDR1 MDHEN, CDR2 SYDVKM.

The rearrangement links TRBV7-2 to TRBJ1-5; D is possibly TRBD1 (5 bases). Germline-derived CDR1 and CDR2 are SGHTA and FQGNSA. This CDR3 region has 14 residues. The germline V and J ends were trimmed by 3 bases and 6 bases, with 12 bases remaining between them. The CDR3 nucleotides read TGTGCCAGCAGCTTGGGAGGGGCGGCTCAGCCCCAGCATTTT. Protein sequence: CASSLGGAAQPQHF.

As for this clonotype: One end of the junction varies from germline; a read error may be responsible. This chain links TRBV28 with TRBJ2-1; TRBD2 matches 7 bases. This CDR3 spans 16 amino acids. The germline CDR1 and CDR2 sequences are MDHEN and SYDVKM. In DNA form, the CDR3 reads TGTGCCAGCAGTTTGTATGTGGGCGGGAGCTACAAGGAGCAGTTCTTC. Protein sequence: CASSLYVGGSYKEQFF.

The chain is built from TRBV24-1 and TRBJ2-7; no firm D call. V lost 3 bases and J 7 bases, leaving 12 bases between the germline ends. The CDR3 has 13 amino acids. CDR1 and CDR2 (germline): KGHDR, SFDVKD. CDR3 amino acids: CATSDSFANEQYF. CDR3 sequence (DNA): TGTGCCACCAGTGATAGTTTTGCGAATGAGCAGTACTTC.

This chain connects TRBV28 to TRBJ2-5, with D perhaps matching TRBD1 (6 bases). The CDR3 consists of 21 residues. CDR1 MDHEN and CDR2 SYDVKM come from the germline V gene. The V end lost 4 bases, the J end lost 4 bases, and 34 bases lay between the germline ends. The CDR3 sequence: CASSSQSNIQGRAYSRETQYF. The CDR3 region has the DNA TGTGCCAGCAGTTCTCAAAGTAATATCCAGGGGCGCGCCTATTCAAGAGAGACCCAGTACTTC. Drawing the rest from reference TRBV28 and TRBJ2-5, the complete variable domain is DVKVTQSSRYLVKRTGEKVFLECVQDMDHENMFWYRQDPGLGLRLIYFSYDVKMKEKGDIPEGYSVSREKKERFSLILESASTNQTSMYLCASSSQSNIQGRAYSRETQYFGPGTRLLVL.

This chain joins TRBV30 and TRBJ1-2, with a possible D match to TRBD1 (5 bases). Germline CDR1 is GTSNPN and CDR2 is SVGIG (reference sequence). Trimming removed 8 bases from V and 8 bases from J, with 12 bases in between. CDR3 length: 10 residues. The CDR3 here is CARLGVGYTF. CDR3 nucleotide sequence: TGTGCCCGGCTGGGGGTAGGCTACACCTTC.

The chain recombines TRBV6-2 or TRBV6-3 with TRBJ2-4, with D hard to call. Deletions cut 8 bases from V and 13 bases from J, with 24 bases between. Germline values: CDR1 MNHEY, CDR2 SVGEGT. The CDR3 is 14 amino acids. The CDR3 reads CASEWSRPRSEQYF. CDR3 DNA sequence: TGTGCCAGCGAGTGGAGCCGTCCTAGGTCAGAGCAGTACTTC.

This clonotype was seen a handful of times. V gene TRBV7-9 combines with J gene TRBJ2-2; 9 nucleotides line up with TRBD1. CDR3 length equals 20 residues. From germline, CDR1 is SEHNR and CDR2 FQNEAQ (reference sequence). J lost 5 bases, V lost 5 bases, and 21 bases had no gene match. The CDR3: CASSQIDPGQGLLRTGELFF. CDR3 coding DNA: TGTGCCAGCAGCCAGATCGACCCGGGACAGGGACTTTTGAGAACCGGGGAGCTGTTTTTT.

This chain uses TRBV20-1 with TRBJ2-5; 16 bases are shared with TRBD2. CDR3 length equals 16 residues. Trimming took 5 bases from V and 7 from J; bases not matched to a gene: 10. Germline V CDR1 and CDR2: DFQATT, SNEGSKA (reference sequence). This CDR3 is CSAQLPGLAGGATQYF. The CDR3 DNA reads TGCAGTGCTCAACTTCCGGGACTAGCGGGAGGGGCGACCCAGTACTTC.

V gene TRBV12-3 or TRBV12-4 combines with J gene TRBJ2-1; TRBD2 might be the D (5 bases). V lost 5 bases and J 8 bases, leaving 16 bases between the germline ends. The CDR3 is 14 residues long. CDR3 region: CASSPTSSRHEQFF. The DNA of the CDR3 is TGTGCCAGCAGTCCCACTAGTTCACGCCATGAGCAGTTCTTC.

This chain links TRBV29-1 with TRBJ2-1; 8 nucleotides match TRBD1. This CDR3 spans 15 amino acids. Unmatched junction bases numbered 12, after V lost 7 bases and J lost 4 bases. CDR1 and CDR2 (germline): SQVTM, ANQGSEA. DNA for the CDR3: TGCAGCGCCCAAATGCAGGGGGCTTATTACAATGAGCAGTTCTTC. The encoded protein is CSAQMQGAYYNEQFF.

This clonotype was seen a handful of times. V and J are TRBV28 and TRBJ2-4; no clear D gene. V lost 4 bases to trimming and J lost 13 bases, with 14 bases between them. CDR1 is MDHEN, CDR2 SYDVKM, per germline. This CDR3 spans 12 amino acids. CDR3 protein: CASSSEALEQYF. CDR3 nucleotides: TGTGCCAGCAGTTCCGAGGCGTTGGAGCAGTACTTC.